This section outlines one T cell receptor beta chain sequence together with its context. This sample was included in a study of shared clonotypes between healthy human individuals. Sorted-subset replicate PCRs used about 190 ng of genomic DNA. This amount corresponded to about 30,000 T cell genomes. Methods used by the authors: In the immunoSEQ data, sequences were junction-only and lacked quality scores, so filtering differed. Only in-frame clones appear in the TCRdb table, and some are missing; sequencing was by immunoSEQ multiplex PCR. V, J and clone size derive from that table, while D and trimming were established from the DNA sequence. This sample has about 1.5 million clones, with around 97% found just once. After removal of 0 bases from V and 3 bases from J, the junction contained 9 bases not matched to a gene. The CDR3 totals 18 residues. Germline CDR1 reads SGDLS; CDR2 reads YYNGEE.

The receptor's source is a young man in good health. The V and J genes are TRBV9 and TRBJ2-1; 10 positions match TRBD2. What was sequenced was naive CD4+ T cells sorted from blood. Subset described: CD45RA+ positively selected. CDR3 loop: CASSVGLAGGPGYNEQFF. The CDR3 coding sequence is TGTGCCAGCAGCGTAGGGTTAGCGGGAGGCCCTGGCTACAATGAGCAGTTCTTC.